This T cell receptor beta chain was sequenced during a study of graft-versus-host responses after intestinal transplantation. Study information: Recipients across the board were started on anti-thymocyte globulin induction, then kept on tacrolimus and steroids for approximately three years. Overall study results and limits: GvH clones appeared in recipient marrow, some first in ileum or blood.

Comment on this clone: Antigen unknown.

Measured with immunoSEQ multiplex PCR; TCRdb has only the in-frame clones, and not every one. The sample comprises approximately 89,000 clones, roughly nine tenths of which are singletons, and around 0.17% rests with the top ten. V lost 7 bases, J lost 2 bases, and 12 bases lay in between. This CDR3 has 13 amino acids. Germline CDR1 is MDHEN and CDR2 is SYDVKM. The sequencing here drew on unstimulated CD4+ T cells sorted from spleen or lymph node cells, taken before intestinal transplant. The genes are TRBV28 and TRBJ2-7; D is unresolved. This clonotype was sampled from a human donor who received an intestinal transplant. The CDR3 DNA is TGTGCCAGCAAGGAGTCGAGCACCTACGAGCAGTACTTC. Protein: CASKESSTYEQYF.